The source of this T cell receptor beta chain is a study of cytomegalovirus exposure and HLA in healthy donors. Study conclusions and caveats: The likely origin of a cluster of highly shared sequence variants was a sequencing artifact.

60 Vbeta and 13 Jbeta primers were used in PCR. Sequencing was performed with immunoSEQ multiplex PCR; in TCRdb, only in-frame clones are kept and a portion is missing. The table has under 150,000 clones, 82% seen once. The germline gives CDR1 MGHRA, CDR2 YSYEKL. V lost 0 bases, J lost 5 bases, and 9 bases stayed unmatched. The CDR3 runs to 18 residues. This clone has only one observation. Its antigen is not identified. The sequence derives from a man younger than 45 in good health and CMV-seropositive. The chain employs TRBV4-1 and TRBJ2-1; TRBD2 matches at 11 bases. The material sequenced was PBMCs. DNA for the CDR3: TGCGCCAGCAGCCAAGATAGATTAGCGGGGGGGCGTAACAATGAGCAGTTCTTC. It specifies CASSQDRLAGGRNNEQFF.